This TCR beta chain was documented in a study of blood T cells in healthy people across ages. Notes on the study in general: Any conclusive comparison of naive versus antigen-experienced cells was prevented by using unsorted PBMCs. Naive T cell percentage and TCR beta diversity correlated strongly. Versus aged donors, long-lived donors had higher diversity and more naive CD4+ cells.

A J-beta primer mix and a sample-barcoded 5' primer were used in a second PCR of about 7 to 12 cycles. The study obtained at least 3 million CDR3-containing paired-end reads from every sample. TCRdb reprocessed the 5' RACE reads with MiXCR, giving one entry per CDR3 protein. The profile shows some 1.4 million distinct CDR3 sequences, about 40% of them singletons. In the case of this clonotype: Its antigen is undetermined.

The germline CDR1 and CDR2 sequences are MDHEN and SYDVKM. V was pared by 6 bases and J by 0 bases, with 13 bases between. The CDR3 spans 15 residues. Sequencing was performed on blood. The chain carries TRBV28 and TRBJ2-3, with D perhaps matching TRBD1 (5 bases). This receptor was obtained from a young woman in good health. The CDR3 DNA follows: TGTGCCAGCAGCCCCATTACAGGTAGCACAGATACGCAGTATTTT. It translates to CASSPITGSTDTQYF.